The sequence of this T cell receptor (beta chain) was determined in a study of cytomegalovirus exposure and HLA in healthy donors. Study conclusions and caveats: Testing in vitro showed a few CMV-associated chains specific for CMV antigens.

The CDR3 spans 15 residues. V was pared by 3 bases and J by 9 bases, with 20 bases between. The germline CDR1 and CDR2 sequences are SNHLY and FYNNEI. There are a few counts of this clone. The antigen remains unidentified. Repertoires were generated with immunoSEQ multiplex PCR, while TCRdb's copy carries only in-frame clones and drops some. The table has roughly 150,000 clones, roughly 91% seen once. V gene TRBV2 combines with J gene TRBJ2-5; D perhaps matches TRBD2 (5 bases). The sequence came from a man between 18 and 29 years old in good health and CMV-seronegative. Sample: PBMCs. Here the CDR3 reads CASSDYVSGLESQYF. The CDR3 region has the DNA TGTGCCAGCAGTGATTATGTGAGCGGTCTGGAGTCCCAGTACTTC.